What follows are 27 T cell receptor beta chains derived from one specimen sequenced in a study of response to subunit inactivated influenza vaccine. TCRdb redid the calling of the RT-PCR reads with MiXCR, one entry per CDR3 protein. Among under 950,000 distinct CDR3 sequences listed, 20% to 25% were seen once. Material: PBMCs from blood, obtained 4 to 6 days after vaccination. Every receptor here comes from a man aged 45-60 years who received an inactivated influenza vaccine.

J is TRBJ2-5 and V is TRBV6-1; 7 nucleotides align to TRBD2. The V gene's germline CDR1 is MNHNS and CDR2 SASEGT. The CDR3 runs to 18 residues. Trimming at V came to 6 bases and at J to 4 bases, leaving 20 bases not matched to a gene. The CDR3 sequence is CASSIPQREAVMVETQYF. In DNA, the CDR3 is TGTGCCAGCAGCATTCCCCAGCGGGAAGCGGTGATGGTAGAGACCCAGTACTTC.

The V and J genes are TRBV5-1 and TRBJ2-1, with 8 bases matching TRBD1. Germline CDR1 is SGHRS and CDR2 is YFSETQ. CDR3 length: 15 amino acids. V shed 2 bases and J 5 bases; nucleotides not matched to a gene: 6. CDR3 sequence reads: CASSLGQGPHNEQFF. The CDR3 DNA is TGCGCCAGCAGCTTAGGACAGGGTCCCCACAATGAGCAGTTCTTC.

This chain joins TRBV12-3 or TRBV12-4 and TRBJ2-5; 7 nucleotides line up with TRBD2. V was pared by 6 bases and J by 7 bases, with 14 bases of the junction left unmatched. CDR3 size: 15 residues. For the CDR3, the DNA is TGTGCCAGCAGCTCCCGTTGGGGGAGGGCTGGGACCCAGTACTTC. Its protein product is CASSSRWGRAGTQYF.

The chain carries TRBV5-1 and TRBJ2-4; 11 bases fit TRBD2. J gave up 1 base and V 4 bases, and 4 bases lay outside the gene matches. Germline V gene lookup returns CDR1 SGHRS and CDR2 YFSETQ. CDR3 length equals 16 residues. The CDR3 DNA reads TGCGCCAGCAGCCAGGGACTAGCGGACGCCAAAAACATTCAGTACTTC. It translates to CASSQGLADAKNIQYF.

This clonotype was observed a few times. CDR3 residues: CASSLELRTREKLFF. CDR3 nucleotides: TGTGCCAGCAGCTTAGAATTGAGGACAAGGGAAAAACTGTTTTTT. The chain recombines TRBV7-2 with TRBJ1-4; D may be TRBD1 (5 bases). Per the germline V gene, CDR1 is SGHTA and CDR2 is FQGNSA. Deletions cut 1 base from V and 8 bases from J, with 14 bases between. The CDR3 is made up of 15 amino acids.

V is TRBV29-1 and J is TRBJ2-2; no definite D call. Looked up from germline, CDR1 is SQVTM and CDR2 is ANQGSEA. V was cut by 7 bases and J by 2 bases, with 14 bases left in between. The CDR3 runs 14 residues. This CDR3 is CSAAGPLNTGELFF. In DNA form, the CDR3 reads TGCAGCGCAGCCGGGCCCCTAAACACCGGGGAGCTGTTTTTT.

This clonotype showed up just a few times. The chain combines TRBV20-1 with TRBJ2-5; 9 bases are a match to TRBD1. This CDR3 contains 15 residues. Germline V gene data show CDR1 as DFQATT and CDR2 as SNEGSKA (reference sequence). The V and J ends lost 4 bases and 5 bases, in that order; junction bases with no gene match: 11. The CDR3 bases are TGCAGTGCTATACCGGGACAGGGTGCCCCCGAGACCCAGTACTTC. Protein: CSAIPGQGAPETQYF.

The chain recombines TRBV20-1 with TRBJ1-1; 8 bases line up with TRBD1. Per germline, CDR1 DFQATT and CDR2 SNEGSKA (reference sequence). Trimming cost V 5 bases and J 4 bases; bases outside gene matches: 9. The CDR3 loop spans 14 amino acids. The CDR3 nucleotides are TGCAGTGCTCTAAACACAGGGGGTCTCACTGAAGCTTTCTTT. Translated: CSALNTGGLTEAFF.

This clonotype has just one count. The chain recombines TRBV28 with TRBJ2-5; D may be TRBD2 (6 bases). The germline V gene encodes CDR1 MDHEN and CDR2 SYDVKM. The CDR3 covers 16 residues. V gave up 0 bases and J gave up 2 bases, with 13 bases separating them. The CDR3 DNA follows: TGTGCCAGCAGTTTATGGGAGGGTAGCGGTCAAGAGACCCAGTACTTC. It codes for CASSLWEGSGQETQYF.

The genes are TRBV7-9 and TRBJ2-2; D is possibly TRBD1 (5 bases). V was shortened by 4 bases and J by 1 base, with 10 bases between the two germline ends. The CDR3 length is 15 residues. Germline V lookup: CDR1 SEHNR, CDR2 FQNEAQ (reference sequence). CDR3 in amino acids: CASSYLGLNTGELFF. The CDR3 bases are TGTGCCAGCAGCTACTTGGGGCTGAACACCGGGGAGCTGTTTTTT.

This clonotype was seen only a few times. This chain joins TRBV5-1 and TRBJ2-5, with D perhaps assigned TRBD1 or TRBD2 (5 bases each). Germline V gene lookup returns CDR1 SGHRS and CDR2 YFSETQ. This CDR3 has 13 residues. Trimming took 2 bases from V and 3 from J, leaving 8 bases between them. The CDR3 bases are TGCGCCAGCAGCTTTGGGGACGAAGAGACCCAGTACTTC. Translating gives CASSFGDEETQYF.

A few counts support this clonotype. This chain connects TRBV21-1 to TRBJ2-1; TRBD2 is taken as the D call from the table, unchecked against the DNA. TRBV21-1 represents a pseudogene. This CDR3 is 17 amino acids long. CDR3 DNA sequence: TGTGCCAGCAGCAAAGGTCGCCAGCGGGAGGCCTACAATGAGCAGTTCTTC. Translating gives CASSKGRQREAYNEQFF.

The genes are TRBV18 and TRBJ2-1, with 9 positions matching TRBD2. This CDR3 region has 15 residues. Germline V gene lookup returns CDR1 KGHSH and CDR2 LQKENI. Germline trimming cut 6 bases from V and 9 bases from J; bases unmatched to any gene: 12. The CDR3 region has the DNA TGTGCCAGCTCCCCGGGAATAGCGGGAGTCGGTGAGCAGTTCTTC. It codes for CASSPGIAGVGEQFF.

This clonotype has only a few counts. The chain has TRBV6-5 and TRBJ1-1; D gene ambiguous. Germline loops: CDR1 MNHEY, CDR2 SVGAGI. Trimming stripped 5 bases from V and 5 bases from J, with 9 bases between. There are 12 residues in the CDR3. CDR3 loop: CASSRLGTEAFF. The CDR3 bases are TGTGCCAGCAGTAGGTTAGGGACTGAAGCTTTCTTT.

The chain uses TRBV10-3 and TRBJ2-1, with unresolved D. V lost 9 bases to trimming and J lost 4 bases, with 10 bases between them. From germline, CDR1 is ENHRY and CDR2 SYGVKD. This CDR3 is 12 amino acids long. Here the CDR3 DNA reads TGTGCCATGAGCCCCGGGTACAATGAGCAGTTCTTC. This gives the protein CAMSPGYNEQFF.

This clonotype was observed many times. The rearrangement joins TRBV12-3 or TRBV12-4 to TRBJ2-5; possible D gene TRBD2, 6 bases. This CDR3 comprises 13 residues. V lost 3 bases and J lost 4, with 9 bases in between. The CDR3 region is CASSFAGIETQYF. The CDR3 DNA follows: TGTGCCAGCAGTTTCGCGGGAATAGAGACCCAGTACTTC.

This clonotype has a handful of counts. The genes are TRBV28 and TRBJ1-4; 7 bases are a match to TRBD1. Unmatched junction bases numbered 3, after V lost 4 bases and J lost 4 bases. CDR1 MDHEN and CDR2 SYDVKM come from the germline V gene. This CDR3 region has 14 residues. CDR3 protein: CASSSPGGNEKLFF. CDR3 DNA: TGTGCCAGCAGTTCCCCAGGGGGTAATGAAAAACTGTTTTTT.

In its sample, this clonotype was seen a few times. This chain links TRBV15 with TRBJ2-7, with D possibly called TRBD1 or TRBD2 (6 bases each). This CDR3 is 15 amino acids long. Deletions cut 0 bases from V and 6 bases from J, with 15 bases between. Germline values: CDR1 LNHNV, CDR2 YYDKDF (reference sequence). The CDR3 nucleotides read TGTGCCACCAGCAGAGACACAGGGACTGGCATCGAGCAGTACTTC. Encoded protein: CATSRDTGTGIEQYF.

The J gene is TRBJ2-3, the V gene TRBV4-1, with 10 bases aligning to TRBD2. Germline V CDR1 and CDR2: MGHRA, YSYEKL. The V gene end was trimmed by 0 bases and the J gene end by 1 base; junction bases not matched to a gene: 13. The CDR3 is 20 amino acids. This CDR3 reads CASSQERGVGTSEGTDTQYF. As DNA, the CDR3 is TGCGCCAGCAGCCAAGAAAGGGGAGTGGGGACTAGCGAAGGCACAGATACGCAGTATTTT.

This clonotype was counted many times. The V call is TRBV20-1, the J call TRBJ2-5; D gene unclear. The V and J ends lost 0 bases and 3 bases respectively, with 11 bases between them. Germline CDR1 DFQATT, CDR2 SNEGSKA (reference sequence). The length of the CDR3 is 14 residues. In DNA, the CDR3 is TGCAGTGCTAGAGATCGAGACTTCAAAGAGACCCAGTACTTC. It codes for CSARDRDFKETQYF.

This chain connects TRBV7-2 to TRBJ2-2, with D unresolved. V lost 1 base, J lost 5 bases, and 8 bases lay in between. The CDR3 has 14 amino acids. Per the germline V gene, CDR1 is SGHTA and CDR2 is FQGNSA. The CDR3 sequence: CASSLVSKTGELFF. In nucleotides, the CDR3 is TGTGCCAGCAGCTTAGTTTCCAAGACCGGGGAGCTGTTTTTT. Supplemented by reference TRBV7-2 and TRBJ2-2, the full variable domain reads GAGVSQSPSNKVTEKGKDVELRCDPISGHTALYWYRQSLGQGLEFLIYFQGNSAPDKSGLPSDRFSAERTGGSVSTLTIQRTQQEDSAVYLCASSLVSKTGELFFGEGSRLTVL.

The CDR3 sequence is CASSSIRGRFAEQYF. The CDR3 region has the DNA TGTGCCAGCAGTTCGATCAGGGGGCGATTCGCCGAGCAGTACTTC. The gene calls are TRBV28 and TRBJ2-7; 8 nucleotides align to TRBD1. The V gene end was trimmed by 4 bases and the J gene end by 6 bases; junction bases not matched to a gene: 11. The CDR3 has 15 amino acids. The germline CDR1 and CDR2 sequences are MDHEN and SYDVKM.

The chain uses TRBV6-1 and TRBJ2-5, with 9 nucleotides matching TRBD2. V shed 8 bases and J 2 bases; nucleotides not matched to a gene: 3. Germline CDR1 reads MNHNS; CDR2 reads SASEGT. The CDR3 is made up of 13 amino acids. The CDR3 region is CASRLAAQETQYF. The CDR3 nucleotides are TGTGCCAGCCGACTAGCGGCGCAAGAGACCCAGTACTTC.

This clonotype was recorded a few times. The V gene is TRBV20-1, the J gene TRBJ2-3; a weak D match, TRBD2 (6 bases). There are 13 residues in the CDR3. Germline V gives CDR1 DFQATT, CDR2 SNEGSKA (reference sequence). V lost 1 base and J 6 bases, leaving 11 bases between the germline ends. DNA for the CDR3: TGCAGTGCTAGAGCTCCGGGACTTGATACGCAGTATTTT. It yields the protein CSARAPGLDTQYF.

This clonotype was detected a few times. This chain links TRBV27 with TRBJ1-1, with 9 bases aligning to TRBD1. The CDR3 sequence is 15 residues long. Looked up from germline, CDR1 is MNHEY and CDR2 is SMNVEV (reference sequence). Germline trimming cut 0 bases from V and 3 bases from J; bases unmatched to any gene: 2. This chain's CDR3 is CASSLSGTGYTEAFF. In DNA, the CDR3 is TGTGCCAGCAGTTTATCCGGGACAGGGTACACTGAAGCTTTCTTT.

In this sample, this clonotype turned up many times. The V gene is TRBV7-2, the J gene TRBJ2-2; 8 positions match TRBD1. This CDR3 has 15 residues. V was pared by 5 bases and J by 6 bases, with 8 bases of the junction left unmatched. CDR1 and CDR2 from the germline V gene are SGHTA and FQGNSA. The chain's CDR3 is CASSRGQGVAGELFF. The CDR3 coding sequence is TGTGCCAGCAGCCGCGGACAGGGCGTTGCCGGGGAGCTGTTTTTT. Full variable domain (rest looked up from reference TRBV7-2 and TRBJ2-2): GAGVSQSPSNKVTEKGKDVELRCDPISGHTALYWYRQSLGQGLEFLIYFQGNSAPDKSGLPSDRFSAERTGGSVSTLTIQRTQQEDSAVYLCASSRGQGVAGELFFGEGSRLTVL.

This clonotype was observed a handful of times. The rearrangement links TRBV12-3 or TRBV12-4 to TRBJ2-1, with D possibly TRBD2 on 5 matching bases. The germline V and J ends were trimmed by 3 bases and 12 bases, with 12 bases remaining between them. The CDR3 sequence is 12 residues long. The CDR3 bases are TGTGCCAGCAGTTTCCTGAGCGGTACGCAGTTCTTC. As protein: CASSFLSGTQFF.